Presented here are 24 T cell receptor beta chains from one specimen sequenced in a study of T-cell reconstitution after alpha-beta-depleted transplantation in children. Preparation of the TCRbeta library involved a method that used unique molecular identifiers. One entry per CDR3 protein, called by TCRdb with MiXCR from the PCR reads. The sample holds 400,000 to 500,000 distinct CDR3 sequences, roughly a tenth seen once. This material consisted of PBMCs from the stem cell graft donor, taken from the stem cell graft. All receptors derive from a human donor who donated a stem cell graft to a child with acute myeloid leukemia.

This clonotype has just a few counts. This rearrangement joins TRBV20-1 to TRBJ2-3; either TRBD1 or TRBD2 may fit D (6 bases each). V lost 1 base and J lost 3, with 17 bases in between. CDR1 and CDR2 (germline): DFQATT, SNEGSKA (reference sequence). CDR3 length: 16 residues. CDR3 DNA sequence: TGCAGTGCTAGAGGTGGGGGGCGGGATGTTACAGATACGCAGTATTTT. As protein: CSARGGGRDVTDTQYF.

This chain uses TRBV5-1 with TRBJ2-5; the D gene is possibly TRBD1 (6 bases). The CDR3 is made up of 14 amino acids. V was pared by 0 bases and J by 7 bases, with 13 bases between. Germline CDR1 and CDR2: SGHRS and YFSETQ. DNA of the CDR3: TGCGCCAGCAGCTTGGGGTCAGGGGTGATGACCCAGTACTTC. As protein: CASSLGSGVMTQYF.

The rearrangement uses TRBV27 and TRBJ1-5; 10 nucleotides align to TRBD1. The length of the CDR3 is 14 residues. Germline-derived CDR1 and CDR2 are MNHEY and SMNVEV (reference sequence). The trim removed 10 bases at V and 7 bases at J, leaving 10 bases unmatched. CDR3 DNA: TGTGCCAACCTCCGGGACAGGGGTAACCAGCCCCAGCATTTT. Amino acid sequence: CANLRDRGNQPQHF.

The gene calls are TRBV12-3 or TRBV12-4 and TRBJ1-2; D may be TRBD1 (5 bases). V lost 7 bases to trimming and J lost 4 bases, with 19 bases between them. The CDR3 has 15 amino acids. CDR3 sequence: CASTSTPGQAYGYTF. CDR3 nucleotides: TGTGCCAGCACCTCTACCCCGGGGCAGGCCTATGGCTACACCTTC.

This clonotype was found many times. V and J are TRBV7-2 and TRBJ2-5; perhaps TRBD1 as D (6 bases). Trimming cost V 6 bases and J 7 bases, with 18 bases left between them. There are 14 residues in the CDR3. Germline V gene sequence: CDR1 SGHTA, CDR2 FQGNSA. CDR3 loop: CASSRRTETGTQYF. Written as DNA, the CDR3 is TGTGCCAGCAGTAGAAGGACAGAGACAGGGACCCAGTACTTC.

The rearrangement links TRBV9 to TRBJ2-5, with D perhaps matching TRBD2 (5 bases). The CDR3 runs to 18 residues. Trimming left V 3 bases short and J 3 bases short, with 24 bases between. CDR1 and CDR2 from the germline V gene are SGDLS and YYNGEE. The chain's CDR3 is CASSGRPRRPRDEETQYF. The CDR3 DNA follows: TGTGCCAGCAGCGGACGCCCAAGGAGACCTCGGGATGAAGAGACCCAGTACTTC.

The rearrangement joins TRBV7-9 to TRBJ2-5, with 7 bases lining up with TRBD1. The length of the CDR3 is 12 residues. Unmatched junction bases numbered 2, after V lost 5 bases and J lost 5 bases. Germline CDR1 and CDR2: SEHNR and FQNEAQ (reference sequence). CDR3 sequence reads: CASSTGVETQYF. Written as DNA, the CDR3 is TGTGCCAGCAGCACAGGGGTCGAGACCCAGTACTTC. The whole variable domain, remainder taken from reference TRBV7-9 and TRBJ2-5, is DTGVSQNPRHKITKRGQNVTFRCDPISEHNRLYWYRQTLGQGPEFLTYFQNEAQLEKSRLLSDRFSAERPKGSFSTLEIQRTEQGDSAMYLCASSTGVETQYFGPGTRLLVL.

The V gene is TRBV15, the J gene TRBJ2-1; D gene unclear. The CDR3 is made up of 15 amino acids. V shed 3 bases and J shed 2 bases, with 11 bases lying between them. Germline V gene data show CDR1 as LNHNV and CDR2 as YYDKDF (reference sequence). CDR3 DNA: TGTGCCACCAGCAGCAATCCGAGTACCTACAATGAGCAGTTCTTC. Protein: CATSSNPSTYNEQFF. Full variable domain (remainder filled in from reference TRBV15 and TRBJ2-1): DAMVIQNPRYQVTQFGKPVTLSCSQTLNHNVMYWYQQKSSQAPKLLFHYYDKDFNNEADTPDNFQSRRPNTSFCFLDIRSPGLGDTAMYLCATSSNPSTYNEQFFGPGTRLTVL.

This clonotype was seen repeatedly, ten times or more. The chain combines TRBV10-2 with TRBJ2-1; maybe TRBD2 (6 bases). Per the germline V gene, CDR1 is WSHSY and CDR2 is SAAADI. This CDR3 is built from 13 residues. V gave up 2 bases and J gave up 5 bases, with 7 bases separating them. The DNA for the CDR3 is TGCGCCAGCAGTGAGGGCGGGGACAATGAGCAGTTCTTC. Its protein product is CASSEGGDNEQFF.

This clonotype appeared many times. This chain joins TRBV7-2 and TRBJ2-7, with a weak D call TRBD1 (6 bases). The CDR3 runs 16 residues. CDR1 is SGHTA, CDR2 FQGNSA, per germline. The V end was cut by 2 bases, the J end by 2 bases, with 16 bases between. The CDR3 is CASSLQGFGLPYEQYF. CDR3 coding DNA: TGTGCCAGCAGCTTACAGGGGTTTGGTCTCCCCTACGAGCAGTACTTC.

This clonotype was seen only a few times. This chain uses TRBV6-1 with TRBJ2-7; no firm D call. This CDR3 spans 13 amino acids. Germline CDR1 and CDR2: MNHNS and SASEGT. Trimming removed 3 bases from V and 3 bases from J, with 9 bases in between. In nucleotides, the CDR3 is TGTGCCAGCAGTGAGGGCCAAGACTACGAGCAGTACTTC. Residues: CASSEGQDYEQYF.

This clonotype was recorded a few times. The V and J genes are TRBV29-1 and TRBJ1-2, with D perhaps matching TRBD1 (5 bases). Germline CDR1 and CDR2: SQVTM and ANQGSEA. CDR3 length equals 13 residues. Trimming pared 3 bases from V and 3 bases from J, leaving 11 bases between. CDR3 nucleotides: TGCAGCGTTGAGTTCGTGGGGGACTATGGCTACACCTTC. It yields the protein CSVEFVGDYGYTF.

The J gene is TRBJ1-1, the V gene TRBV29-1; D unresolved. Germline loops: CDR1 SQVTM, CDR2 ANQGSEA. Trimming removed 6 bases from V and 2 bases from J, with 13 bases in between. The CDR3 is made up of 13 amino acids. The CDR3: CSVTGPKNTEAFF. In DNA, the CDR3 is TGCAGCGTCACCGGACCGAAAAACACTGAAGCTTTCTTT.

In its sample, this clonotype was seen many times. This chain joins TRBV20-1 and TRBJ2-1, with 11 bases aligning to TRBD2. The CDR3 has 15 residues. Germline V gene lookup returns CDR1 DFQATT and CDR2 SNEGSKA (reference sequence). V shed 2 bases, J shed 8 bases, and the junction held 8 bases outside the gene matches. The CDR3 region has the DNA TGCAGTGCTAGACCCCTAGCGGGAGGTCCCCATGAGCAGTTCTTC. Its protein is CSARPLAGGPHEQFF.

The chain links TRBV25-1 to TRBJ1-5; unclear D gene. Trimming removed 6 bases at V and 3 bases at J, with 15 bases between. Germline V gene lookup returns CDR1 MGHDK and CDR2 SYGVNS. The CDR3 loop spans 15 amino acids. CDR3 loop: CASSDNPGTNQPQHF. The CDR3 DNA sequence: TGTGCCAGCAGCGACAACCCGGGCACCAATCAGCCCCAGCATTTT.

The rearrangement uses TRBV7-8 and TRBJ1-1; D perhaps matches TRBD1 (5 bases). Trimming left V 8 bases short and J 1 base short, with 11 bases between. Germline V lookup: CDR1 SGHVS, CDR2 FQNEAQ. The CDR3 covers 13 residues. The CDR3 loop is CASVLGGNTEAFF. As DNA, the CDR3 is TGTGCCAGCGTTCTGGGGGGGAACACTGAAGCTTTCTTT.

The chain couples TRBV20-1 to TRBJ2-5; perhaps TRBD2 as D (5 bases). V was clipped by 0 bases and J by 5 bases, with 19 bases between them. Germline CDR1 and CDR2: DFQATT and SNEGSKA (reference sequence). The CDR3 loop spans 16 amino acids. The DNA for the CDR3 is TGCAGTGCTAGAGATGTTGGCGGCAGAGGGTTGGAGACCCAGTACTTC. Translated: CSARDVGGRGLETQYF.

This chain uses TRBV5-1 with TRBJ1-6; 7 positions agree with TRBD1. The V segment lost 2 bases and the J segment 9 bases; nucleotides outside the gene matches: 11. CDR1 SGHRS and CDR2 YFSETQ come from the germline V gene. The CDR3 has 16 amino acids. CDR3 residues: CASSFIGQAIGSPLHF. DNA of the CDR3: TGCGCCAGCAGCTTTATAGGACAGGCCATAGGTTCACCCCTCCACTTT. The full variable domain, its missing parts supplied by reference TRBV5-1 and TRBJ1-6, is KAGVTQTPRYLIKTRGQQVTLSCSPISGHRSVSWYQQTPGQGLQFLFEYFSETQRNKGNFPGRFSGRQFSNSRSEMNVSTLELGDSALYLCASSFIGQAIGSPLHFGNGTRLTVT.

This clonotype was found many times. This chain joins TRBV12-3 or TRBV12-4 and TRBJ1-1; no definite D call. Trimming took 8 bases from V and 5 from J, leaving 9 bases between them. CDR3 length equals 11 residues. The CDR3 loop is CASSQGTEAFF. Here the CDR3 DNA reads TGTGCCAGCTCCCAAGGGACTGAAGCTTTCTTT.

This clonotype was counted a single time. The rearrangement uses TRBV6-2 or TRBV6-3 and TRBJ2-4, with 12 bases that match TRBD2. J gave up 0 bases and V 5 bases, and 5 bases lay outside the gene matches. The germline CDR1 and CDR2 sequences are MNHEY and SVGEGT. CDR3 length: 17 amino acids. The CDR3 here is CASSPRTSGVAKNIQYF. The CDR3 DNA reads as TGTGCCAGCAGTCCCCGGACTAGCGGGGTAGCCAAAAACATTCAGTACTTC.

The chain links TRBV6-6 to TRBJ2-7, with D possibly matching TRBD1 (6 bases). Germline V gene lookup returns CDR1 MNHNY and CDR2 SVGAGI (reference sequence). With 6 bases removed from V and 7 bases from J, the gap between germline ends came to 13 bases. The CDR3 sequence is 12 residues long. The CDR3 region has the DNA TGTGCCAGCAGCCCGGCAGGGGATGAGCAGTACTTC. Its protein is CASSPAGDEQYF.

The chain couples TRBV27 to TRBJ2-7, with 8 bases that match TRBD1. Trimming removed 6 bases from V and 2 bases from J; junction bases left unmatched: 12. The CDR3 extends over 16 amino acids. Germline lookup yields CDR1 MNHEY and CDR2 SMNVEV (reference sequence). This CDR3 reads CASRPNRDRRTYEQYF. CDR3 DNA sequence: TGTGCCAGCAGACCGAACCGGGACAGGAGGACCTACGAGCAGTACTTC.

V and J are TRBV19 and TRBJ1-5, with D perhaps TRBD1 (6 bases). The germline CDR1 and CDR2 sequences are LNHDA and SQIVND (reference sequence). This CDR3 contains 14 residues. The V and J ends lost 1 base and 6 bases respectively, with 10 bases between them. The CDR3 region has the DNA TGTGCCAGTAGTATAGGACAGGTCCTTCAGCCCCAGCATTTT. Its protein product is CASSIGQVLQPQHF.

The J gene is TRBJ1-6, the V gene TRBV15; D remains ambiguous. The germline gives CDR1 LNHNV, CDR2 YYDKDF (reference sequence). The CDR3 sequence is 17 residues long. V lost 3 bases and J 0 bases, leaving 12 bases between the germline ends. CDR3 amino acids: CATSSIIGSSYNSPLHF. The CDR3 region has the DNA TGTGCCACCAGCAGCATAATAGGTAGCTCCTATAATTCACCCCTCCACTTT. Looking up the rest from reference TRBV15 and TRBJ1-6 gives the full variable domain: DAMVIQNPRYQVTQFGKPVTLSCSQTLNHNVMYWYQQKSSQAPKLLFHYYDKDFNNEADTPDNFQSRRPNTSFCFLDIRSPGLGDTAMYLCATSSIIGSSYNSPLHFGNGTRLTVT.